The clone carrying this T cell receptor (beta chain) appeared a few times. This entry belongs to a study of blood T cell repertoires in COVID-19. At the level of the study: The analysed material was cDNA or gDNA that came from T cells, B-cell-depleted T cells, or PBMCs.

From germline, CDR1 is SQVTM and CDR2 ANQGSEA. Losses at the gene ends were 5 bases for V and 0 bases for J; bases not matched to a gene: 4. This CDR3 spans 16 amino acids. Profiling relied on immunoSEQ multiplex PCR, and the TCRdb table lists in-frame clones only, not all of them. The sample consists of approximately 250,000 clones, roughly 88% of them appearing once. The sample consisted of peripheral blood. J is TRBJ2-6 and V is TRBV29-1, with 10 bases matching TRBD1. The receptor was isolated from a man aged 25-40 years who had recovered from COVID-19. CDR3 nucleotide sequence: TGCAGCGTTCCCGGGACAGGGGACTCTGGGGCCAACGTCCTGACTTTC. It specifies CSVPGTGDSGANVLTF.